The 12 T cell receptor beta chains in this list originate from one sample, sequenced in a study of vaccination effects on CD4 cells after COVID-19. Antigen-specific CD4+ T cell clonotypes were called by their expansion after viral peptide-pool culture in ViraFEST. Investigators separated out CD4+ T cells once approximately 10 days of culture had passed. Everyone in the study got two shots of either the BNT162b2 or mRNA-1273 vaccine. TCRdb keeps only in-frame clones here, not all; method: immunoSEQ multiplex PCR. This table holds tens of thousands of clones, roughly 70% found once. Their specific antigens are unknown. The sample in question was CD4+ T cells from PBMCs cultured with HCoV-NL63 spike peptides, obtained after COVID-19 vaccination. Receptors originate from a human donor who received a COVID-19 vaccine.

Here the CDR3 DNA reads TGCGCCAGCAGTCAGACCCGGTCCTCTGGGGCCAACGTCCTGACTTTC. Translation gives CASSQTRSSGANVLTF. V usage is TRBV4-1 and J usage is TRBJ2-6; D remains unclear. The CDR3 has 16 amino acids. Deletions cut 6 bases from V and 0 bases from J, with 12 bases between. From germline, CDR1 is MGHRA and CDR2 YSYEKL.

The J gene is TRBJ2-3, the V gene TRBV10-2, with a possible D match to TRBD2 (6 bases). The ends were cut back, 10 bases at V and 1 base at J, with 24 bases in the middle. Germline CDR1 reads WSHSY; CDR2 reads SAAADI. The CDR3 spans 17 residues. CDR3: CATHASSSARGTDTQYF. CDR3 DNA sequence: TGCGCCACGCATGCTAGTTCTAGCGCTCGTGGCACAGATACGCAGTATTTT.

This clone was detected a few times. CDR3 bases: TGTGCCAGCAGCTTTCCGCGATATGGCTACACCTTC. This translates into CASSFPRYGYTF. The V call is TRBV7-9, the J call TRBJ1-2; no firm D call. Germline CDR1 SEHNR, CDR2 FQNEAQ (reference sequence). V lost 3 bases and J lost 5, with 7 bases in between. This CDR3 contains 12 residues.

This clone turned up a few times. V gene TRBV5-1 combines with J gene TRBJ1-3, with a possible D match to TRBD1 (6 bases). The CDR3 has 13 residues. Germline CDR1 reads SGHRS; CDR2 reads YFSETQ. Trimming took off 6 bases at V and 4 bases at J, with 11 bases between the two ends. The CDR3 region has the DNA TGCGCCAGCACCGGGGGCCAAGGAAACACCATATATTTT. This gives the protein CASTGGQGNTIYF.

The V and J genes are TRBV6-2 or TRBV6-3 and TRBJ2-7, with D maybe TRBD1 (5 bases). V gave up 2 bases and J gave up 6 bases, with 8 bases separating them. This CDR3 spans 12 amino acids. Germline values: CDR1 MNHEY, CDR2 SVGEGT. In DNA form, the CDR3 reads TGTGCCAGCAGTTACAGGGGCTTCGAGCAGTACTTC. Translation gives CASSYRGFEQYF.

The rearrangement uses TRBV10-1 and TRBJ2-7; the match to TRBD2 covers 11 bases. CDR1 WNHNN and CDR2 SYGVQD come from the germline V gene (reference sequence). V lost 7 bases, J lost 7 bases, and 15 bases stayed unmatched. CDR3 size: 16 residues. CDR3 protein: CASTPGLAEGAREQYF. The CDR3 coding sequence is TGCGCCAGCACCCCGGGACTAGCGGAGGGGGCTCGAGAGCAGTACTTC.

This clone was counted only a few times. The genes are TRBV5-4 and TRBJ1-1; 12 bases map to TRBD1. CDR1 is SGHNT and CDR2 is YYREEE in the germline V gene (reference sequence). Trimming removed 3 bases from V and 2 bases from J; junction bases left unmatched: 8. CDR3 length: 17 amino acids. The CDR3 is CASSSGTGGRFNTEAFF. In DNA, the CDR3 is TGTGCCAGCAGCTCCGGGACAGGGGGCAGGTTTAACACTGAAGCTTTCTTT. Full variable domain (rest looked up from reference TRBV5-4 and TRBJ1-1): ETGVTQSPTHLIKTRGQQVTLRCSSQSGHNTVSWYQQALGQGPQFIFQYYREEENGRGNFPPRFSGLQFPNYSSELNVNALELDDSALYLCASSSGTGGRFNTEAFFGQGTRLTVV.

This clone was observed a handful of times. The V call is TRBV2, the J call TRBJ1-2; perhaps TRBD1 as D (5 bases). CDR1 SNHLY and CDR2 FYNNEI come from the germline V gene. Trimming left V 6 bases short and J 8 bases short, with 19 bases between. This CDR3 contains 14 residues. As DNA, the CDR3 is TGTGCCAGCAGACTACCTCTGGGGCGGAGGGGCTACACCTTC. Translated, it gives CASRLPLGRRGYTF.

The chain joins TRBV18 to TRBJ2-1; D is undetermined. The CDR3 covers 14 residues. Germline assignment: CDR1 KGHSH and CDR2 LQKENI. V lost 2 bases to trimming and J lost 6 bases, with 11 bases between them. CDR3 in amino acids: CASSPVGSGNEQFF. CDR3 bases: TGTGCCAGCTCACCAGTTGGTAGTGGCAATGAGCAGTTCTTC.

The chain links TRBV6-5 to TRBJ2-3; 8 positions agree with TRBD1. Germline trimming cut 6 bases from V and 4 bases from J; bases unmatched to any gene: 6. The CDR3 is 14 residues long. Germline CDR1 reads MNHEY; CDR2 reads SVGAGI. DNA for the CDR3: TGTGCCAGCAGCCTTCGACAGGGGTCAGATACGCAGTATTTT. Translated: CASSLRQGSDTQYF.

V gene TRBV12-3 or TRBV12-4 combines with J gene TRBJ2-7, with 7 positions matching TRBD1. J lost 5 bases, V lost 3 bases, and 4 bases had no gene match. CDR3 size: 13 residues. CDR3 bases: TGTGCCAGCAGTTTTCAGGGGGTCGACGAGCAGTACTTC. Residues: CASSFQGVDEQYF.

This clone was seen more than once but under ten times. The chain recombines TRBV5-4 with TRBJ2-1; a possible D gene is TRBD1 (5 bases). Germline V gene data show CDR1 as SGHNT and CDR2 as YYREEE (reference sequence). CDR3 length: 15 residues. V lost 0 bases, J lost 2 bases, and 9 bases lay in between. In nucleotides, the CDR3 is TGTGCCAGCAGCTTGGGTCAGGACACCTACAATGAGCAGTTCTTC. Protein sequence: CASSLGQDTYNEQFF.